The T cell receptor beta chain under discussion was sequenced for a study of Ad26.COV2.S vaccination and SARS-CoV-2 variants. Turning to the study itself: Once or twice, 56 days apart, Ad26.COV2.S was delivered intramuscularly.

Clones were read by immunoSEQ multiplex PCR, and TCRdb kept only the in-frame ones, dropping some. The sample holds 440,000 or so clones; 70% to 90% are singletons and the top ten take more than 1.5%. Treatment in this sample: some 19 received Ad26.COV2.S at low or high dose, single or two shots; five or six received placebo; per-sample allocation not given. Sampling was done on day 63 after the first vaccine or placebo injection. The length of the CDR3 is 16 residues. Germline V gene data show CDR1 as SGHAT and CDR2 as FQNNGV. V was shortened by 1 base and J by 1 base, with 11 bases between the two germline ends.

The chain uses TRBV11-2 and TRBJ2-1; maybe TRBD2 (6 bases). The specimen comprised peripheral blood, sampled in a trial of Ad26.COV2.S vaccine versus placebo. The receptor was derived from a person aged 18-60 years who received the Ad26.COV2.S COVID-19 vaccine or a placebo. The CDR3 bases are TGTGCCAGCAGCTTAGGGGTAGCGGAATCCTACAATGAGCAGTTCTTC. The encoded protein is CASSLGVAESYNEQFF. Together with reference TRBV11-2 and TRBJ2-1, the CDR3 gives the full variable domain: EAGVAQSPRYKIIEKRQSVAFWCNPISGHATLYWYQQILGQGPKLLIQFQNNGVVDDSQLPKDRFSAERLKGVDSTLKIQPAKLEDSAVYLCASSLGVAESYNEQFFGPGTRLTVL.